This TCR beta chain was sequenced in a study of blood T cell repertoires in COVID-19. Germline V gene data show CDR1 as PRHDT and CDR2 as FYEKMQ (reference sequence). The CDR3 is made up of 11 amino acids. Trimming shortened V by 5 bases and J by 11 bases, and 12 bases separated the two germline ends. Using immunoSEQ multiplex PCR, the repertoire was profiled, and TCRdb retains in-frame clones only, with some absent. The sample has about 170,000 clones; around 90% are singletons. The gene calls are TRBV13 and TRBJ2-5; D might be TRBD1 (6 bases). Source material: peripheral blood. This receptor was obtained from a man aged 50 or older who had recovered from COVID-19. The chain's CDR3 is CASSTGQPQYF. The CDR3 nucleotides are TGTGCCAGCAGCACTGGACAGCCACAGTACTTC.